This paragraph covers one T cell receptor (beta chain) sequence. Treatment in this sample: roughly 18 received Ad26.COV2.S at low or high dose, single or two shots; about 5 received placebo; per-sample allocation not given. Collection of the samples took place on day 63 after the first injection of vaccine or placebo. This record belongs to a study of Ad26.COV2.S vaccination and SARS-CoV-2 variants. Study-level background: Within the COV1001 Ad26.COV2.S trial arm, the donor was enrolled.

Only in-frame clones appear in the TCRdb table, and some are missing; sequencing was by immunoSEQ multiplex PCR. The sample lists more than 300,000 clones, around 81% seen once, with 2% to 2.5% in the top ten. The germline CDR1 and CDR2 sequences are SGHRS and YFSETQ. The V end lost 4 bases, the J end lost 4 bases, and 17 bases lay between the germline ends. This CDR3 is 15 amino acids long. Source: peripheral blood, taken in a trial of Ad26.COV2.S vaccine versus placebo. This sequence originates from a person between 18 and 60 years old who received the Ad26.COV2.S COVID-19 vaccine or a placebo. The chain employs TRBV5-1 and TRBJ1-1; D may be TRBD1 (5 bases). CDR3 residues: CASSGDPPGLTEAFF. For the CDR3, the DNA is TGCGCCAGCAGCGGGGACCCCCCAGGACTCACTGAAGCTTTCTTT.